This T cell receptor beta chain originates from a study of T cells in Graves' hyperthyroidism and ophthalmopathy. Study findings and constraints: Ophthalmopathy and stable hyperthyroidism were separated by a 13 V-J model.

RNA transcripts gave rise to amplified TCR beta CDR3 regions. In the first-round RT-PCR of the TCR CDR3, the HTBI primer set was used. Each CDR3 protein gets one entry after TCRdb re-called the multiplex PCR reads with MiXCR. The sample includes 700,000 or so distinct CDR3 sequences, around 15% seen only once; the top ten take around 12%. Germline values: CDR1 MDHEN, CDR2 SYDVKM. V was pared by 6 bases and J by 7 bases, with 7 bases of the junction left unmatched. The CDR3 loop spans 14 amino acids. This clonotype was recorded many times. Its antigen is unknown. This receptor was obtained from a woman in her forties or fifties with Graves' ophthalmopathy. The material sequenced was blood. The chain carries TRBV28 and TRBJ1-5, with TRBD1 matching over 9 bases. Here the CDR3 reads CASRRDRALQPQHF. The CDR3 nucleotides read TGTGCCAGCAGGCGGGACAGGGCTTTACAGCCCCAGCATTTT. Full variable domain (remainder filled in from reference TRBV28 and TRBJ1-5): DVKVTQSSRYLVKRTGEKVFLECVQDMDHENMFWYRQDPGLGLRLIYFSYDVKMKEKGDIPEGYSVSREKKERFSLILESASTNQTSMYLCASRRDRALQPQHFGDGTRLSIL.